What follows is one TCR beta chain and its context. Antigen: not known. Treatment in this sample: 15 to 20 received Ad26.COV2.S at low or high dose, single or two shots; 5 received placebo; per-sample allocation not given. Samples were taken on day 63 after the first vaccine or placebo injection. TCRdb's table, derived via immunoSEQ multiplex PCR, lists solely in-frame clones and lacks some. The table shows roughly 350,000 clones, with 80% to 90% occurring only once. The sample comes from a study of Ad26.COV2.S vaccination and SARS-CoV-2 variants. Study context: Ad26.COV2.S shots went into the muscle once or twice, 56 days apart.

General study findings and limits: Researchers reported similar non-spike TCR breadth in vaccine and placebo recipients.

Per the germline V gene, CDR1 is GTSNPN and CDR2 is SVGIG (reference sequence). The CDR3 extends over 14 amino acids. Trimming cost V 3 bases and J 0 bases, with 8 bases left between them. The clonotype comes from a person between 18 and 59 years old who received the Ad26.COV2.S COVID-19 vaccine or a placebo. This chain connects TRBV30 to TRBJ1-4; D gene ambiguous. This material consisted of peripheral blood, taken in a trial of Ad26.COV2.S vaccine versus placebo. This CDR3 is CAWRTFATNEKLFF. The DNA for the CDR3 is TGTGCCTGGAGGACCTTTGCAACTAATGAAAAACTGTTTTTT.